Below, 21 T cell receptor beta chains from the same sample are listed, as sequenced in a study of shared clonotypes between healthy human individuals. Method: immunoSEQ multiplex PCR; TCRdb's copy keeps in-frame clones and lacks some. Of some 1,100,000 clones listed, approximately 80% are singletons. The sample consisted of memory CD4+ T cells from PBMCs. Subset reported: CD45RA-negative fraction. All receptors come from a young man in good health. Some clones in this sample may be carry-over from other donors' samples.

This clone was seen a handful of times. The chain recombines TRBV5-1 with TRBJ1-2; tentatively, D is TRBD1 (6 bases). CDR3 length: 14 residues. V was cut by 1 base and J by 8 bases, with 15 bases left in between. CDR1 is SGHRS and CDR2 is YFSETQ in the germline V gene. The chain's CDR3 is CASSLSAEGTGYTF. For the CDR3, the DNA is TGCGCCAGCAGCTTGTCCGCGGAGGGGACAGGCTACACCTTC.

V is TRBV18 and J is TRBJ2-7; 11 nucleotides line up with TRBD1. This CDR3 spans 17 amino acids. CDR1 and CDR2 from the germline V gene are KGHSH and LQKENI. The junction had 14 bases not matched to a gene; V was cut back by 3 bases and J by 7 bases. CDR3 amino acids: CASSPRANGQGAREQYF. For the CDR3, the DNA is TGTGCCAGCTCACCTCGCGCTAATGGACAGGGGGCTAGAGAGCAGTACTTC.

This clone has just a few counts. The chain carries TRBV11-2 and TRBJ2-5, with a possible D match to TRBD1 (5 bases). V gave up 5 bases and J gave up 2 bases, with 12 bases separating them. Germline assignment: CDR1 SGHAT and CDR2 FQNNGV. The CDR3 runs to 14 residues. CDR3 sequence: CASSQNKGQETQYF. The CDR3, as DNA: TGTGCCAGCAGCCAGAATAAGGGGCAAGAGACCCAGTACTTC.

V usage is TRBV10-1 and J usage is TRBJ2-1; D unclear. The CDR3 is 13 residues long. V lost 8 bases, J lost 10 bases, and 18 bases lay in between. Per the germline V gene, CDR1 is WNHNN and CDR2 is SYGVQD (reference sequence). The CDR3 spells CASADPPRTEQFF. CDR3 DNA sequence: TGCGCCAGCGCAGACCCCCCTCGTACGGAGCAGTTCTTC.

V usage is TRBV5-1 and J usage is TRBJ2-2, with 9 bases that match TRBD1. After removal of 4 bases from V and 2 bases from J, the junction contained 3 bases not matched to a gene. CDR1 and CDR2 from the germline V gene are SGHRS and YFSETQ. This CDR3 is 15 amino acids long. The CDR3 region is CASSGDRANTGELFF. DNA for the CDR3: TGCGCCAGCAGCGGGGACAGGGCAAACACCGGGGAGCTGTTTTTT.

V gene TRBV5-1 combines with J gene TRBJ2-2, with 10 bases matching TRBD2. Per germline, CDR1 SGHRS and CDR2 YFSETQ. CDR3 length: 16 residues. V was pared by 1 base and J by 4 bases, with 4 bases of the junction left unmatched. CDR3 nucleotides: TGCGCCAGCAGCTTGCTCAGCGGGAGGGCCACCGGGGAGCTGTTTTTT. It yields the protein CASSLLSGRATGELFF.

The chain uses TRBV7-2 and TRBJ2-7; 8 positions agree with TRBD2. The trim removed 3 bases at V and 4 bases at J, leaving 5 bases unmatched. The CDR3 is made up of 14 amino acids. The germline V gene encodes CDR1 SGHTA and CDR2 FQGNSA. In DNA, the CDR3 is TGTGCCAGCAGCTTTAGTGGACTAGCTTACGAGCAGTACTTC. This sequence encodes CASSFSGLAYEQYF. Based on the CDR3 plus reference TRBV7-2 and TRBJ2-7, the full variable domain is GAGVSQSPSNKVTEKGKDVELRCDPISGHTALYWYRQSLGQGLEFLIYFQGNSAPDKSGLPSDRFSAERTGGSVSTLTIQRTQQEDSAVYLCASSFSGLAYEQYFGPGTRLTVT.

This clone was seen just once. Other nucleotide sequences in the sample specify the same CDR3. V usage is TRBV5-1 and J usage is TRBJ1-1; D may be TRBD1 (5 bases). The CDR3 contains 14 residues. CDR1 and CDR2 (germline): SGHRS, YFSETQ. V was clipped by 0 bases and J by 5 bases, with 11 bases between them. The chain's CDR3 is CASSLGAGGTEAFF. CDR3 bases: TGCGCCAGCAGCTTGGGGGCCGGGGGAACTGAAGCTTTCTTT.

The chain has TRBV5-1 and TRBJ2-6; D unresolved. Germline values: CDR1 SGHRS, CDR2 YFSETQ. This CDR3 has 16 residues. V lost 0 bases to trimming and J lost 0 bases, with 7 bases between them. CDR3 nucleotide sequence: TGCGCCAGCAGCTTGGCCGCAAACTCTGGGGCCAACGTCCTGACTTTC. Its translation is CASSLAANSGANVLTF.

This clone occurred a few times. The chain links TRBV23-1 to TRBJ1-1; TRBD1 aligns across 11 bases. TRBV23-1 is an open reading frame whose function is uncertain. This CDR3 spans 17 amino acids. Trimming removed 2 bases from V and 5 bases from J; junction bases left unmatched: 10. CDR3 bases: TGCGCCAGCAGTCAAGTGCCGGACAGGGGGCGTTGGACTGAAGCTTTCTTT. Translated: CASSQVPDRGRWTEAFF.

The gene calls are TRBV6-1 and TRBJ2-2; a weak D match, TRBD2 (5 bases). This CDR3 has 16 residues. V lost 4 bases, J lost 0 bases, and 12 bases lay in between. CDR1 and CDR2 from the germline V gene are MNHNS and SASEGT. The CDR3 nucleotides read TGTGCCAGCAGTGGAAGCCAGCGGACGAACACCGGGGAGCTGTTTTTT. Protein: CASSGSQRTNTGELFF.

In this sample, this clone turned up a few times. The rearrangement links TRBV11-1 to TRBJ2-7; D is unresolved. CDR3 length equals 12 residues. Per germline, CDR1 SGHAT and CDR2 FQDESV (reference sequence). V was clipped by 4 bases and J by 4 bases, with 8 bases between them. The CDR3 here is CASSSNRYEQYF. In nucleotides, the CDR3 is TGTGCCAGCAGCTCGAACCGATACGAGCAGTACTTC.

The J gene is TRBJ1-1, the V gene TRBV6-6; D gene unclear. Deletions cut 6 bases from V and 11 bases from J, with 19 bases between. Germline V gene sequence: CDR1 MNHNY, CDR2 SVGAGI (reference sequence). The CDR3 extends over 13 amino acids. CDR3 amino acids: CASSPAGQARAFF. CDR3 bases: TGTGCCAGCAGCCCGGCGGGTCAGGCGAGGGCTTTCTTT.

With regard to this clone: The sample contains more than one DNA sequence encoding this CDR3. V is TRBV5-1 and J is TRBJ2-1, with 13 bases identical to TRBD2. The germline V gene has CDR1 SGHRS and CDR2 YFSETQ. The V gene end was trimmed by 7 bases and the J gene end by 2 bases; junction bases not matched to a gene: 0. The CDR3 is made up of 14 amino acids. The CDR3 DNA sequence: TGCGCCAGCGGACTAGCGGGAGCCTACAATGAGCAGTTCTTC. This translates into CASGLAGAYNEQFF.

CDR3 in DNA: TGTGCCAGCAGCAAAGCACTAGCGGGAGGGCATGAGCAGTTCTTC. It specifies CASSKALAGGHEQFF. V and J are TRBV21-1 and TRBJ2-1; the D segment call TRBD2 is taken from the table without a DNA check. TRBV21-1 is designated a pseudogene. The CDR3 runs 15 residues.

The rearrangement uses TRBV14 and TRBJ1-2; TRBD1 is a possible D gene (5 bases). Trimming shortened V by 4 bases and J by 4 bases, and 13 bases separated the two germline ends. CDR1 and CDR2 from the germline V gene are SGHDN and FVKESK. The CDR3 length is 14 residues. The CDR3 protein is CASSLGGRGYGYTF. CDR3 nucleotide sequence: TGTGCCAGCAGCCTGGGGGGTCGAGGCTATGGCTACACCTTC.

V usage is TRBV4-1 and J usage is TRBJ2-3; 8 bases are shared with TRBD2. This CDR3 comprises 18 residues. The trim removed 4 bases at V and 0 bases at J, leaving 12 bases unmatched. CDR1 is MGHRA and CDR2 is YSYEKL in the germline V gene. CDR3 sequence (DNA): TGCGCCAGCAGCCCCGGGGGGGGACTCACGTCTAGCACAGATACGCAGTATTTT. Translating gives CASSPGGGLTSSTDTQYF.

This clone has just one count. A much more abundant neighbour one base away suggests this may be a read error. The chain has TRBV29-1 and TRBJ1-2, with 7 nucleotides matching TRBD1. This CDR3 comprises 13 residues. The germline V gene has CDR1 SQVTM and CDR2 ANQGSEA. The CDR3 nucleotides read TGCAGCACACTATTGGACAGGAACTATAGCTACACCTTC. Encoded protein: CSTLLDRNYSYTF.

The V gene is TRBV28, the J gene TRBJ2-5; D remains unclear. In germline, CDR1 is MDHEN, CDR2 SYDVKM. This CDR3 has 13 residues. V lost 6 bases, J lost 1 base, and 9 bases lay in between. This CDR3 is CASRDVFQETQYF. DNA of the CDR3: TGTGCCAGCAGGGATGTGTTCCAAGAGACCCAGTACTTC. The variable domain in full, with the rest retrieved from reference TRBV28 and TRBJ2-5, is DVKVTQSSRYLVKRTGEKVFLECVQDMDHENMFWYRQDPGLGLRLIYFSYDVKMKEKGDIPEGYSVSREKKERFSLILESASTNQTSMYLCASRDVFQETQYFGPGTRLLVL.

The genes are TRBV29-1 and TRBJ2-5; 10 bases are shared with TRBD2. Per the germline V gene, CDR1 is SQVTM and CDR2 is ANQGSEA. The CDR3 consists of 16 residues. Trimming cost V 6 bases and J 1 base; bases outside gene matches: 11. CDR3 region: CSVGGGTSGAQETQYF. Written as DNA, the CDR3 is TGCAGCGTCGGAGGGGGTACTAGCGGGGCCCAAGAGACCCAGTACTTC.

The CDR3 sequence is CAIGGDYGYTF. For the CDR3, the DNA is TGTGCCATAGGGGGCGACTATGGCTACACCTTC. This sequence joins TRBV19 and TRBJ1-2; 7 bases fit TRBD1. Germline-derived CDR1 and CDR2 are LNHDA and SQIVND (reference sequence). The CDR3 is made up of 11 amino acids. The trim removed 10 bases at V and 3 bases at J, leaving 2 bases unmatched.